This TCR beta chain was profiled in a study of T-cell memory formation after mild COVID-19. Study-level findings and limits: CD4+ clones that contracted lay mainly in CM and EM; CD8+ ones lay in EMRA.

CDR3 size: 11 residues. V dropped 4 bases and J dropped 6 bases, with 6 bases sitting between them. The germline V gene has CDR1 SEHNR and CDR2 FQNEAQ (reference sequence). Comment on this clonotype: Its antigen remains unidentified.

TCRdb redid the calling of the 5' RACE reads with MiXCR, one entry per CDR3 protein. The table records about 430,000 distinct CDR3 sequences, 20% to 25% of them present only once. The rearrangement uses TRBV7-9 and TRBJ1-2; unclear D gene. The source is an adult woman who had mild COVID-19 (a few samples of this study predate the infection). Cell type and time point are not known. The sequenced material came from PBMCs or a T cell subset sorted from them (not recorded which). The CDR3 DNA sequence: TGTGCCAGCAGCTGGACCGATGGCTACACCTTC. This translates into CASSWTDGYTF.